This entry describes one T cell receptor (beta chain). Sequenced by immunoSEQ multiplex PCR; TCRdb stores in-frame clones only, minus some. The table has around 200,000 clones, roughly four fifths seen once. V shed 2 bases and J shed 9 bases, with 7 bases lying between them. The CDR3 sequence is 11 residues long. The data belong to a study of blood T cell repertoires in COVID-19. Study-wide context: Spain, Italy and the United States supplied samples that represented acute and convalescent COVID-19. From T cells, B-cell-depleted T cells, or PBMCs came the material, which was cDNA or gDNA.

Allocation to cohorts depended on clinical history reported by the participants. Each recovered donor of Cohort 3 presented with two negative PCRs, clearance, or symptom resolution. The clonotype originates from a man between 40 and 49 years old who had recovered from COVID-19. Input material: PBMCs or T cells enriched from blood (not recorded which). The chain combines TRBV12-3 or TRBV12-4 with TRBJ1-2; no reliable D call. The CDR3 sequence is CASSLRERYTF. The CDR3 DNA is TGTGCCAGCAGTTTACGGGAGCGCTACACCTTC.